The source of this T cell receptor beta chain is a study of cytomegalovirus exposure and HLA in healthy donors. The wider study: Per a later analysis, the roughly 690 first-cohort and some 130 validation repertoires shared one platform. Study-wide results and limits: CMV antigen specificity of a few CMV-associated chains was confirmed in vitro. Reports described diagnosis of cytomegalovirus status by the classifier as highly specific and sensitive. According to a subsequent analysis, TCR clusters identified in the first cohort showed a tendency to co-occur across the approximately 120 validation repertoires.

Comment on this clone: No antigen is known for it.

V lost 4 bases, J lost 5 bases, and 14 bases stayed unmatched. This CDR3 has 16 amino acids. CDR1 and CDR2 from the germline V gene are SGHRS and YFSETQ. Repertoires were generated with immunoSEQ multiplex PCR, while TCRdb's copy carries only in-frame clones and drops some. The sample holds more than 45,000 clones; approximately 89% are singletons and the top ten take over 12%. The V gene is TRBV5-1, the J gene TRBJ2-5, with TRBD1 identical over 7 bases. The material sequenced was PBMCs. The receptor's source is a woman in her late teens or twenties in good health and CMV-seronegative. The CDR3 DNA sequence: TGCGCCAGCAGCGCCTTCACGGGACAGATCCCGGAGACCCAGTACTTC. Protein product: CASSAFTGQIPETQYF.